These 3 T cell receptor beta chains were all obtained from the same sample, sequenced in a study of cytomegalovirus exposure and HLA in healthy donors. Repertoires were generated with immunoSEQ multiplex PCR, while TCRdb's copy carries only in-frame clones and drops some. The data contain about 130,000 clones, 89% of them seen just once; the ten biggest clones take up 1.5% to 2.5%. Sequenced sample: PBMCs. Receptors originate from a woman between 18 and 30 years old in good health and CMV-seronegative.

This chain connects TRBV30 to TRBJ2-5; 8 bases are shared with TRBD1. The trim removed 1 base at V and 3 bases at J, leaving 4 bases unmatched. CDR1 GTSNPN and CDR2 SVGIG come from the germline V gene (reference sequence). This CDR3 is 14 amino acids long. The CDR3 nucleotides read TGTGCCTGGAGTGGGGGACAGGTAAAAGAGACCCAGTACTTC. This translates into CAWSGGQVKETQYF.

The CDR3 sequence: CASSRTGQLINSGNTIYF. The CDR3 DNA reads as TGTGCCAGCAGCCGAACGGGACAGTTAATCAACTCTGGAAACACCATATATTTT. The gene calls are TRBV14 and TRBJ1-3; the match to TRBD1 covers 7 bases. Trimming at V came to 4 bases and at J to 0 bases, leaving 12 bases not matched to a gene. Germline V gives CDR1 SGHDN, CDR2 FVKESK. The CDR3 is 18 residues long.

CDR3 loop: CASSPPGTSGASYEQYF. CDR3 DNA: TGTGCCAGCTCACCACCCGGGACTAGCGGGGCCTCCTACGAGCAGTACTTC. The chain has TRBV18 and TRBJ2-7; 13 bases line up with TRBD2. The CDR3 has 17 amino acids. Per germline, CDR1 KGHSH and CDR2 LQKENI. V was pared by 0 bases and J by 0 bases, with 2 bases of the junction left unmatched.